This is a list of T cell receptor beta chains from one sample in a study of blood T cell repertoires in COVID-19. Here immunoSEQ multiplex PCR was the method, and the copy in TCRdb shows in-frame clones only, minus some. The sample contains about 98,000 clones, 70% to 85% of which appear only once. Sequencing was performed on peripheral blood. The receptors originated from a man between 70 and 80 years old with active or convalescent COVID-19. The CDR3 runs from the conserved cysteine through the conserved F or W. The D gene is left open where the match is weak. Clone size is not always given. Where it is, it says once, few, many or a class for expanded clones.

>-|TRBJ2-5|TRBV27|-
TGTGCCAGCAGTTTTTCCGGGTCCGCGAGAGAGACCCAGTACTTC
CASSFSGSARETQYF
>-|TRBJ2-5|TRBV21-1|-
TGTGCCAGCAGGGTCCTAATGGTCCAGGGGGGAGAGACCCAGTACTTC
CASRVLMVQGGETQYF
>-|TRBJ1-3|TRBV18|-
TGTGCCAGCTCACCCGCTACTGGAAACACCATATATTTT
CASSPATGNTIYF
>TRBD1|TRBJ2-1|TRBV6-5|-
TGTGCCAGCAGGAGGGACAGATACAATGAGCAGTTCTTC
CASRRDRYNEQFF
>TRBD1|TRBJ1-3|TRBV5-5|-
TGTGCCAGCAGCTTGGGGGCAGGGGGCTCTGGAAACACCATATATTTT
CASSLGAGGSGNTIYF
>-|TRBJ2-7|TRBV3-1/TRBV3-2|-
TGTGCCAGCAGCCAGGGGGGTTTAAGCTCCTACGAGCAGTACTTC
CASSQGGLSSYEQYF
>-|TRBJ1-1|TRBV27|many
TGTGCCAGCAGTGCCGGCGGGGTCCTAATGAACACTGAAGCTTTCTTT
CASSAGGVLMNTEAFF
>-|TRBJ2-3|TRBV18|-
TGTGCCAGCTCACCACCTAGGACTAACACAGATACGCAGTATTTT
CASSPPRTNTDTQYF
>TRBD1|TRBJ2-6|TRBV5-1|few
TGCGCCAGCAGCTTAAGGGAACAGGGGGTTTCTGGGGCCAACGTCCTGACTTTC
CASSLREQGVSGANVLTF
>-|TRBJ2-7|TRBV2|few
TGTGCCAGCAGCTATACTCCAGGTCGGGAGCAGTACTTC
CASSYTPGREQYF
>-|TRBJ1-5|TRBV5-1|-
TGCGCCAGCAGCTTGTCCACAGGAGGGAATCAGCCCCAGCATTTT
CASSLSTGGNQPQHF
>-|TRBJ2-5|TRBV7-3|-
TGTGCCAGCAGCTCCTGGGGGGGCCGGGAGACCCAGTACTTC
CASSSWGGRETQYF
>-|TRBJ2-5|TRBV7-8|-
TGTGCCAGCAGCCCTCGGTCGTCCCCGCGGGGAGAGACCCAGTACTTC
CASSPRSSPRGETQYF
>-|TRBJ1-1|TRBV10-2|few
TGCGCCAGCAGTCCCTGGGGCACTCAGAACACTGAAGCTTTCTTT
CASSPWGTQNTEAFF
>-|TRBJ1-2|TRBV18|-
TGTGCCAGCTCACCCCCGAATAGGGGCCTGCCGCAGGGCTACACCTTC
CASSPPNRGLPQGYTF
>-|TRBJ2-1|TRBV19|-
TGTGCCAGTACCTCTCAGAACGGGGCCTACAATGAGCAGTTCTTC
CASTSQNGAYNEQFF
>TRBD1|TRBJ2-2|TRBV25-1|-
TGTGCCAGCAGTCTGCGGACAGGGAACACCGGGGAGCTGTTTTTT
CASSLRTGNTGELFF
>-|TRBJ2-5|TRBV11-3|-
TGTGCCATCCCAACTACCCAAGAGACCCAGTACTTC
CAIPTTQETQYF
>TRBD1|TRBJ2-2|TRBV5-1|once
TGCGCCAGCAGCCCGTTGACAGGGTGGACCGGGGAGCTGTTTTTT
CASSPLTGWTGELFF
>-|TRBJ1-2|TRBV7-2|-
TGTGCCAGCAGCTTAATCTCTCCAGACTATGGCTACACCTTC
CASSLISPDYGYTF
>TRBD2|TRBJ2-1|TRBV6-6|-
TGTGCCAGCAGTCCCGTTTCGAGATTAAGCGGGGGGGCCCATGAGCAGTTCTTC
CASSPVSRLSGGAHEQFF
>TRBD2|TRBJ2-7|TRBV19|-
TGTGCCAGTAGACAGATAGCGGGGGTGAGCTCCTACGAGCAGTACTTC
CASRQIAGVSSYEQYF
>-|TRBJ2-1|TRBV30|-
TGTGCCTGGAGTGTAGCGACAGTCAATGAGCAGTTCTTC
CAWSVATVNEQFF
>TRBD1|TRBJ1-6|TRBV27|-
TGTGCCAGCAGTTTATCGACAGGGTTGAATTCACCCCTCCACTTT
CASSLSTGLNSPLHF
>TRBD2|TRBJ2-7|TRBV6-5|once
TGTGCCAGCTGGCCGGGGGGGTTGTACGAGCAGTACTTC
CASWPGGLYEQYF
>TRBD1|TRBJ2-2|TRBV5-1|-
TGCGCCAGCAGCCTCCTGACAGGGGGTGCCACCGGGGAGCTGTTTTTT
CASSLLTGGATGELFF
>TRBD1|TRBJ2-4|TRBV6-5|-
TGTGCCAGCAGTTACTCGGCAGGGGGCGCCAAAAACATTCAGTACTTC
CASSYSAGGAKNIQYF
>-|TRBJ1-5|TRBV28|few
TGTGCCAGCAGCACAGGGCATCAGCCCCAGCATTTT
CASSTGHQPQHF
>-|TRBJ2-7|TRBV7-9|-
TGTGCCAGCACGGGGGGACAATACGAGCAGTACTTC
CASTGGQYEQYF
>-|TRBJ1-3|TRBV15|-
TGTGCCACCAGCAGAGTTATGAGGGCTGGAAACACCATATATTTT
CATSRVMRAGNTIYF
>-|TRBJ2-1|TRBV7-8|-
TGTGCCAGCAGCTTACGGGTTCAGACTTACAATGAGCAGTTCTTC
CASSLRVQTYNEQFF
>-|TRBJ2-7|TRBV27|-
TGTGCCAGCAGCCTGGGGGGCTCCTACGAGCAGTACTTC
CASSLGGSYEQYF
>-|TRBJ1-6|TRBV5-8|-
TGTGCCAGCAGATCAGCTAGTTTACAGGGAGCAGGATCACCCCTCCACTTT
CASRSASLQGAGSPLHF
>-|TRBJ1-1|TRBV18|-
TGTGCCAGCTCACCCCGAGAACTGAACACTGAAGCTTTCTTT
CASSPRELNTEAFF
>TRBD1|TRBJ1-2|TRBV29-1|-
TGCAGCGTTACCGGGACAGGTGGGGGAGGCTATGGCTACACCTTC
CSVTGTGGGGYGYTF
>TRBD2|TRBJ2-3|TRBV7-2|-
TGTGCCAGCAGTTCAGGACTAGCGGGGGTGCTCACAGATACGCAGTATTTT
CASSSGLAGVLTDTQYF
>-|TRBJ2-3|TRBV20-1|-
TGCAGTGCTAGTGCAGTGACGGGGGCAGATACGCAGTATTTT
CSASAVTGADTQYF
>-|TRBJ2-1|TRBV7-8|-
TGTGCCAGCAGCGCCCCTGGCGGCAATGAGCAGTTCTTC
CASSAPGGNEQFF
>TRBD1|TRBJ1-2|TRBV6-5|-
TGTGCCAGCAGTTACCACGGACAGGCGTCTAACTATGGCTACACCTTC
CASSYHGQASNYGYTF
>-|TRBJ1-4|TRBV7-8|few
TGTGCCAGCAGCTTAGGGGCAGGGGAGAGAGGGAAACTGTTTTTT
CASSLGAGERGKLFF
>-|TRBJ2-2|TRBV7-2|-
TGTGCCAGCAGCTCCCAGGGCGTAGCGAACACCGGGGAGCTGTTTTTT
CASSSQGVANTGELFF